This T cell receptor (beta chain) was sequenced for a study of blood T cell repertoires in COVID-19. At the level of the study: Sources were T cells, B-cell-depleted T cells, or PBMCs; the material itself was cDNA or gDNA.

The germline V gene has CDR1 SGHAT and CDR2 FQDESV (reference sequence). This CDR3 has 16 residues. Unmatched junction bases numbered 10, after V lost 3 bases and J lost 5 bases. In the authors' workflow: Reference gene primer amplification in the assay estimated nucleated cell counts. The method was immunoSEQ multiplex PCR; TCRdb's version includes in-frame clones alone and lacks a portion of them. The V and J calls and clone size are taken from that table; D and trimming were inferred from the DNA. The sample holds approximately 180,000 clones; approximately 85% are singletons and the top ten take about a tenth.

The chain links TRBV11-1 to TRBJ2-1; 7 bases align to TRBD1. Material for sequencing was peripheral blood. The sequence came from a human donor with active or convalescent COVID-19. The donor label of this sample is uncertain. This chain's CDR3 is CASSFWDRPHHNEQFF. CDR3 DNA: TGTGCCAGCAGCTTCTGGGACAGACCCCACCACAATGAGCAGTTCTTC.